The source of this TCR beta chain is a study of CD4 T cells in relation to SARS-CoV-2 and coronaviruses. Looking at the study overall: Shared crossreactive spike epitopes were mapped to their HLA restriction. Study results and limitations: SARS-CoV-2-driven expansion was significantly weaker in crossreactive than monoreactive clones. Pre-pandemic and post-infection samples never came from the same donor.

As concerns this clone: What it binds is unknown.

Unexposed donor CD4+ T cells date from about 2011-2018, before the COVID-19 pandemic. Generated by immunoSEQ multiplex PCR, the TCRdb table keeps only in-frame clones and is missing some. The profile shows 60,000 to 65,000 clones, approximately 94% of them singletons. Unmatched junction bases numbered 2, after V lost 0 bases and J lost 1 base. CDR1 and CDR2 (germline): SGHRS, YFSETQ. This CDR3 is 15 amino acids long. The specimen sequenced was naive CD4+ T cells from PBMCs. Described subset: naive CD4+ T cells isolated by negative enrichment. The gene calls are TRBV5-1 and TRBJ1-1; 8 bases agree with TRBD1. The receptor was isolated from a human donor in good health. The CDR3 region has the DNA TGCGCCAGCAGCTTGGCAGGGGGCGAGAACACTGAAGCTTTCTTT. Translated, it gives CASSLAGGENTEAFF.